This note documents a single T cell receptor beta chain sequence. Its antigen is unidentified. The sample is drawn from a study of cytomegalovirus exposure and HLA in healthy donors. The study, taken as a whole, reports: Despite most TCR sequences being rare, some public TCRs occurred in many donors. High specificity and sensitivity for cytomegalovirus status were reported for the classifier.

In germline, CDR1 is MNHEY, CDR2 SMNVEV (reference sequence). This CDR3 is built from 20 residues. Trimming took 4 bases from V and 2 from J; bases not matched to a gene: 19. PCR employed 60 Vbeta and 13 Jbeta primers. Some clones are missing from TCRdb's copy, which holds only in-frame ones; the method was immunoSEQ multiplex PCR. This table has about 210,000 clones, roughly 82% appearing once. This TCR was recovered from a middle-aged man in good health and CMV-seropositive. The rearrangement links TRBV27 to TRBJ1-2; TRBD1 agrees at 10 bases. Specimen: PBMCs. CDR3 DNA: TGTGCCAGCAGTTCCAGGTCACCGGAAGGGACAGGGGTTTTAAACTATGGCTACACCTTC. Translating gives CASSSRSPEGTGVLNYGYTF.